A selection of T cell receptor beta chains follows, all from one sample in a study of radiotherapy plus CTLA-4 blockade in lung cancer. Profiling relied on immunoSEQ multiplex PCR, and the TCRdb table lists in-frame clones only, not all of them. The sample holds 39,000 or so clones, about 73% seen once. Sequencing used peripheral blood, obtained from a patient treated with radiotherapy plus ipilimumab. These receptors originate from a human donor with non-small cell lung cancer who had stable disease on radiotherapy plus ipilimumab. CDR3s include the opening cysteine and the closing phenylalanine or tryptophan. A D gene is named only where the DNA matches it firmly. For some rows the clone size is stated as once, few or many, or as a class when expanded; others skip it.

>-|TRBJ1-1|TRBV7-8|-
TGTGCCAGCAGCTTAGAAAGCGGTCGAGGAACTGAAGCTTTCTTT
CASSLESGRGTEAFF
>few|TRBJ2-7|TRBV6-5|-
TGTGCCAGCAGTTACTCGGGGGACGGATCCTACGAGCAGTACTTC
CASSYSGDGSYEQYF
>few|TRBJ2-3|TRBV14|-
TGTGCCAGCAGGCGATGGGGGGCAGCCAGCACAGATACGCAGTATTTT
CASRRWGAASTDTQYF
>-|TRBJ1-1|TRBV7-2|-
TGTGCCAGCAGCTTATGGAACACTGAAGCTTTCTTT
CASSLWNTEAFF
>-|TRBJ2-7|TRBV7-9|-
TGTGCCAGCAGCTTAGGGGAGGTGGGCGAGCAGTACTTC
CASSLGEVGEQYF
>-|TRBJ2-3|TRBV9|TRBD2
TGTGCCAGCAGCGTAGCGGGGGGGTTTACAGATACGCAGTATTTT
CASSVAGGFTDTQYF
>-|TRBJ1-5|TRBV7-6|-
TGTGCCAGCAGCTCCGACAGCAATCAGCCCCAGCATTTT
CASSSDSNQPQHF
>-|TRBJ2-5|TRBV11-3|-
TGTGCCAGCAGCTCAGGCCAGAAAGAGACCCAGTACTTC
CASSSGQKETQYF
>few|TRBJ1-2|TRBV4-1|-
TGCGCCAGCAGCCTCTCCCCGGGACAAACTAACTATGGCTACACCTTC
CASSLSPGQTNYGYTF
>medium-sized|TRBJ2-7|TRBV5-1|TRBD1
TGCGCCAGCAGCCTAGGGACAGGGGAACTCTCCGAGCAGTACTTC
CASSLGTGELSEQYF
>few|TRBJ2-2|TRBV27|-
TGTGCCAGCAGTTTACGGGGGTACGACACCGGGGAGCTGTTTTTT
CASSLRGYDTGELFF
>few|TRBJ1-3|TRBV7-8|-
TGTGCCAGCACCCCCCGCAGCTCTGGAAACACCATATATTTT
CASTPRSSGNTIYF
>-|TRBJ1-1|TRBV6-1|TRBD1
TGTGCCAGCAGTCGGACAGGGGGCGTCAACACTGAAGCTTTCTTT
CASSRTGGVNTEAFF
>-|TRBJ1-1|TRBV10-3|TRBD1
TGTGCCATCAGTGGGGGACAGGGAGGGAACACTGAAGCTTTCTTT
CAISGGQGGNTEAFF
>-|TRBJ2-3|TRBV12-5|-
TGTGCTAGTGGTTTGGTTGATGATACGCAGTATTTT
CASGLVDDTQYF
>-|TRBJ1-4|TRBV7-9|-
TGTGCCAGCAGCGCCGGACAGATTTGGGAAAAACTGTTTTTT
CASSAGQIWEKLFF
>-|TRBJ1-1|TRBV6-5|TRBD1
TGTGCCAGCAGGCTCGGGACAGAGAACACTGAAGCTTTCTTT
CASRLGTENTEAFF
>-|TRBJ1-1|TRBV29-1|TRBD1
TGCAGCTCCAGACAGGGGAACACTGAAGCTTTCTTT
CSSRQGNTEAFF
>-|TRBJ1-3|TRBV9|-
TGTGCCAGCAGCGTGTCCCCCGGGGAAGCTGGAAACACCATATATTTT
CASSVSPGEAGNTIYF
>-|TRBJ2-7|TRBV18|-
TGTGCCAGCTCACCGGGGGGGGCTCGGTCCTACGAGCAGTACTTC
CASSPGGARSYEQYF
>-|TRBJ2-5|TRBV29-1|-
TGCAGCGTTGTAGGCGGGGCCGGGGAGACCCAGTACTTC
CSVVGGAGETQYF
>-|TRBJ1-1|TRBV13|TRBD1
TGTGCCAGCAGCCGTCGTAGGGGGCTCACTGAAGCTTTCTTT
CASSRRRGLTEAFF
>-|TRBJ1-1|TRBV25-1|-
TGTGCCAGCAGTGAATACAAAGGCCCTACCGCTGAAGCTTTCTTT
CASSEYKGPTAEAFF
>-|TRBJ2-5|TRBV7-3|TRBD1
TGTGCCAGCAGCCCACCAGGGGGAGATGAGACCCAGTACTTC
CASSPPGGDETQYF
>-|TRBJ1-3|TRBV29-1|-
TGCAGCGTTGGGGAGACTCTGGGGGACACCATATATTTT
CSVGETLGDTIYF
>few|TRBJ1-2|TRBV29-1|-
TGCAGCGTTGATACTACAGTGAAAGTGGGTGGCTACACCTTC
CSVDTTVKVGGYTF
>-|TRBJ1-5|TRBV25-1|-
TGTGCCAGCAGTGAATCGGGGGGGGGCAATCAGCCCCAGCATTTT
CASSESGGGNQPQHF
>-|TRBJ2-2|TRBV27|-
TGTGCCAGCAGCCTGGACTGGAACACCGGGGAGCTGTTTTTT
CASSLDWNTGELFF
>-|TRBJ1-1|TRBV6-5|-
TGTGCCAGCAGTTACTCGGGGGGGGAGAACACTGAAGCTTTCTTT
CASSYSGGENTEAFF
>-|TRBJ1-5|TRBV6-5|TRBD1
TGTGCCAGCAGTTTAGGACAGGGTTTTCGTCAGCCCCAGCATTTT
CASSLGQGFRQPQHF
>-|TRBJ2-6|TRBV28|-
TGTGCCAGCACCCTTTCTGGGGCCAACGTCCTGACTTTC
CASTLSGANVLTF
>-|TRBJ1-3|TRBV7-9|TRBD1
TGTGCCAGCAGCGCCGAGTGGACAGGGGGCAAGAGCTCTGGAAACACCATATATTTT
CASSAEWTGGKSSGNTIYF
>-|TRBJ1-2|TRBV9|TRBD1
TGTGCCAGCAGCCCTGAGGTGGGGACAGGGCTCTATGGCTACACCTTC
CASSPEVGTGLYGYTF
>-|TRBJ1-1|TRBV10-2|-
TGCGCCAGCAGTGAGTCGAGAGGCAGGGGAGACACTGAAGCTTTCTTT
CASSESRGRGDTEAFF
>-|TRBJ1-1|TRBV9|TRBD1
TGTGCCAGCAGCGCAATCTCCAGACAGGGCAAAGCTTTCTTT
CASSAISRQGKAFF
>-|TRBJ1-1|TRBV7-9|-
TGTGCCAGCAGCTTACAACGGTTGAACACTGAAGCTTTCTTT
CASSLQRLNTEAFF
>few|TRBJ1-6|TRBV5-5|-
TGTGCCAGCAGCTTGGTTGGGGCCTATAATTCACCCCTCCACTTT
CASSLVGAYNSPLHF
>-|TRBJ1-3|TRBV27|-
TGTGCCAGCAGTTTAGGAATCGGACCTGGAAACACCATATATTTT
CASSLGIGPGNTIYF
>-|TRBJ1-2|TRBV5-1|TRBD1
TGCGCCAGCAGCGAGACAGGGAGAGGCTACACCTTC
CASSETGRGYTF
>-|TRBJ1-6|TRBV27|-
TGTGCCAGCAGTTTAAGGAGCTCCTATAATTCACCCCTCCACTTT
CASSLRSSYNSPLHF
>-|TRBJ2-7|TRBV30|-
TGTGCCTGGATGGGGTCCTACGAGCAGTACTTC
CAWMGSYEQYF
>-|TRBJ2-1|TRBV2|-
TGTGCCAGCAGTGCCGGGCCAACCAATGAGCAGTTCTTC
CASSAGPTNEQFF
>-|TRBJ1-5|TRBV2|-
TGTGCCAGTCGGGACCTAGGGGGGGTCGGCAATCAGCCCCAGCATTTT
CASRDLGGVGNQPQHF
>-|TRBJ1-1|TRBV7-3|-
TGTGCCAGCAGCTTAATTCCACATACAGGGGAAGCTTTCTTT
CASSLIPHTGEAFF
>-|TRBJ2-2|TRBV2|-
TGTGCCAGCACCTCTATCGGAACCGGGGAGCTGTTTTTT
CASTSIGTGELFF
>once|TRBJ1-2|TRBV19|-
TGTGCCAGTAGTATCCGGACAGCCCTCGACTTTAACTATGGCTACACCTTC
CASSIRTALDFNYGYTF
>-|TRBJ1-1|TRBV9|-
TGTGCCAGCAGCTACAGGGACGGACATAGAGGCGGTGAAGCTTTCTTT
CASSYRDGHRGGEAFF
>-|TRBJ1-5|TRBV5-1|-
TGCGCCAGCAGCTTGGAGAGCGGGGGAGGTCAGCCCCAGCATTTT
CASSLESGGGQPQHF
>-|TRBJ2-3|TRBV27|-
TGTGCCAGCAGTTTAGGGGCAGTTAAGACCTACACAGATACGCAGTATTTT
CASSLGAVKTYTDTQYF
>-|TRBJ1-1|TRBV18|-
TGTGCCAGCTCACCTCAGGACCTGAACACTGAAGCTTTCTTT
CASSPQDLNTEAFF
>-|TRBJ2-7|TRBV6-4|-
TGTGCCAGCAGCGAAGCCGGGGGCGAACGCGAGCAGTACTTC
CASSEAGGEREQYF
>-|TRBJ1-6|TRBV28|-
TGTGCCAGCAGGACAGGTTTCTATAATTCACCCCTCCACTTT
CASRTGFYNSPLHF
>-|TRBJ1-2|TRBV4-3|TRBD1
TGCGCCAGCAGCCAGAGGGACAGGGGCGACTATGGCTACACCTTC
CASSQRDRGDYGYTF
>-|TRBJ1-2|TRBV30|TRBD1
TGTGCCGGGCACAGGGGTAGCTATGGCTACACCTTC
CAGHRGSYGYTF
>-|TRBJ1-2|TRBV28|-
TGTGCCAGCAGTTTGATTACTACGACCTATGGCTACACCTTC
CASSLITTTYGYTF
>-|TRBJ1-1|TRBV7-8|-
TGTGCCAGCAGCTTACGGGGTCCCACTGAAGCTTTCTTT
CASSLRGPTEAFF
>-|TRBJ2-1|TRBV15|-
TGTGCCACCAGCACCCCTGGCTCCACGGGAGAGCAGTTCTTC
CATSTPGSTGEQFF
>-|TRBJ1-3|TRBV7-3|-
TGTGCCAGCAGCAGCACCGGGACGTCGGGTCACACCATATATTTT
CASSSTGTSGHTIYF